This T cell receptor beta chain is from a study of response to subunit inactivated influenza vaccine. Whole-study findings and limits: Each seasonal influenza vaccination, the authors suggested, recruits few new T cells.

Each CDR3 protein gets one entry after TCRdb re-called the RT-PCR reads with MiXCR. The sample has roughly 700,000 distinct CDR3 sequences; approximately 14% are singletons. About this clonotype itself: As yet, its antigen is unknown.

The germline gives CDR1 DFQATT, CDR2 SNEGSKA (reference sequence). The CDR3 has 15 residues. Unmatched junction bases numbered 14, after V lost 8 bases and J lost 5 bases. The clonotype was recovered from a middle-aged man who received an inactivated influenza vaccine. The input for sequencing was PBMCs from blood, taken roughly 13 days after vaccination. V gene TRBV20-1 combines with J gene TRBJ2-3, with TRBD1 identical over 9 bases. The CDR3 DNA sequence: TGCAGTCTAATTCCCGGGACAGGGTTTTTAGATACGCAGTATTTT. Amino acid sequence: CSLIPGTGFLDTQYF.